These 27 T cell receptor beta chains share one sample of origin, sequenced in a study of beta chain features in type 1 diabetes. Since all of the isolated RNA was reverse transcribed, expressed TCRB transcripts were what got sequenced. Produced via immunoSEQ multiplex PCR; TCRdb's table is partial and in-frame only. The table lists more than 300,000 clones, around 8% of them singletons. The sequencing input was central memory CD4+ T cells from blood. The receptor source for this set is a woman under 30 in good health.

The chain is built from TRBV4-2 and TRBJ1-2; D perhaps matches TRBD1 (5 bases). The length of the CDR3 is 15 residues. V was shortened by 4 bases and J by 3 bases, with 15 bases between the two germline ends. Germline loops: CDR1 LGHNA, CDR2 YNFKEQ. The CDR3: CASSPAQETDYGYTF. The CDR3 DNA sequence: TGTGCCAGCAGCCCGGCACAGGAGACAGACTATGGCTACACCTTC.

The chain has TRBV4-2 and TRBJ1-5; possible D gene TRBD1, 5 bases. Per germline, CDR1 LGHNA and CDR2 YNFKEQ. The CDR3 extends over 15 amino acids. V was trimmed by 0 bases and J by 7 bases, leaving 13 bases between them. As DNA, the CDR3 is TGTGCCAGCAGCCAAGATGCCATAGGGGAACAGCCCCAGCATTTT. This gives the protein CASSQDAIGEQPQHF.

The CDR3 sequence: CASSVAFPGNPHVLTF. For the CDR3, the DNA is TGTGCCAGCAGCGTAGCTTTTCCAGGGAACCCTCACGTCCTGACTTTC. The chain employs TRBV9 and TRBJ2-6, with TRBD1 as a possible D gene (5 bases). Looked up from germline, CDR1 is SGDLS and CDR2 is YYNGEE. V was shortened by 0 bases and J by 11 bases, with 18 bases between the two germline ends. CDR3 length equals 16 residues.

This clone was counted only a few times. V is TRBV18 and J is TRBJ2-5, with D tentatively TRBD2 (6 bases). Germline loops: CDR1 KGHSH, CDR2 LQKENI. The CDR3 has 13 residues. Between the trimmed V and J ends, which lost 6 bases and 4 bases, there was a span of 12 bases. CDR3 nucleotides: TGTGCCAGCTCTCATGGAGGGGCAGAGACCCAGTACTTC. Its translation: CASSHGGAETQYF.

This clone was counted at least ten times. CDR3 protein: CVIQQVNTEAFF. The CDR3 nucleotides read TGTGTCATACAGCAGGTAAACACTGAAGCTTTCTTT. The chain is built from TRBV6-1 and TRBJ1-1; D unclear. Germline CDR1 and CDR2: MNHNS and SASEGT. The CDR3 consists of 12 residues.

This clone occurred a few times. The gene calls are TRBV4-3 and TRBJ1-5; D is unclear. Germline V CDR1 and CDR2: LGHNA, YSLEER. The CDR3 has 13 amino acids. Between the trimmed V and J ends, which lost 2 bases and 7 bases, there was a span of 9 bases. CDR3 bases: TGCGCCAGCAGCCAAACCCTGGAACAGCCCCAGCATTTT. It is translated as CASSQTLEQPQHF.

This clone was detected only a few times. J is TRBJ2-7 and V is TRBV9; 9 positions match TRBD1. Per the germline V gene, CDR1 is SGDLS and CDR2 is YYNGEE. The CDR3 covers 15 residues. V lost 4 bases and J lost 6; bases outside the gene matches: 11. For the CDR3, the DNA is TGTGCCAGCAGCCAAGCCGGGACAGGGACCGTCGAGCAGTACTTC. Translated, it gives CASSQAGTGTVEQYF.

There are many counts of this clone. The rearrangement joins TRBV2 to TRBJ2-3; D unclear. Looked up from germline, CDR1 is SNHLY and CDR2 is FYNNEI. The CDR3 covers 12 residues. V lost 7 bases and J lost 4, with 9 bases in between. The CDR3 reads CASNLGPDTQYF. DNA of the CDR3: TGTGCCAGCAATCTCGGACCAGATACGCAGTATTTT.

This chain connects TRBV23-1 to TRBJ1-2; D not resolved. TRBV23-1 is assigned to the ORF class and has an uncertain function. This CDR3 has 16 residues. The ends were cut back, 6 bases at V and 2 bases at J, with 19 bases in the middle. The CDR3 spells CASRPKWLLRNYGYTF. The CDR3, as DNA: TGCGCCAGCAGGCCCAAATGGCTGCTGAGAAACTATGGCTACACCTTC.

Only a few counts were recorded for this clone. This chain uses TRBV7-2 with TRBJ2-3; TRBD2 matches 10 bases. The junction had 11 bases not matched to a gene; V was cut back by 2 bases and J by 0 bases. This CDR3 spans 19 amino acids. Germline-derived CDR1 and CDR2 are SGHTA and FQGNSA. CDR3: CASSLIASGSSYSTDTQYF. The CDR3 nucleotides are TGTGCCAGCAGCTTAATCGCTAGCGGGAGTAGTTATAGCACAGATACGCAGTATTTT. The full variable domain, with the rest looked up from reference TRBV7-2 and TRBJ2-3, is GAGVSQSPSNKVTEKGKDVELRCDPISGHTALYWYRQSLGQGLEFLIYFQGNSAPDKSGLPSDRFSAERTGGSVSTLTIQRTQQEDSAVYLCASSLIASGSSYSTDTQYFGPGTRLTVL.

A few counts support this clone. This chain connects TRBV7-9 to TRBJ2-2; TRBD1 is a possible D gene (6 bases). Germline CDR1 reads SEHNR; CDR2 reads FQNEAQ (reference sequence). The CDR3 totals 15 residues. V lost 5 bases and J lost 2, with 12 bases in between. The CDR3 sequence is CASSLRGRNTGELFF. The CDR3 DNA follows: TGTGCCAGCAGCCTCAGGGGCCGCAACACCGGGGAGCTGTTTTTT.

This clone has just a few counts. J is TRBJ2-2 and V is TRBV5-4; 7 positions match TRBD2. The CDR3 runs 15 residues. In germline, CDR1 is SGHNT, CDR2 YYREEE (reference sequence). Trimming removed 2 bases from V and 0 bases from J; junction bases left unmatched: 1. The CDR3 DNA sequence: TGTGCCAGCAGCTTAGGGACTACGAACACCGGGGAGCTGTTTTTT. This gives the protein CASSLGTTNTGELFF.

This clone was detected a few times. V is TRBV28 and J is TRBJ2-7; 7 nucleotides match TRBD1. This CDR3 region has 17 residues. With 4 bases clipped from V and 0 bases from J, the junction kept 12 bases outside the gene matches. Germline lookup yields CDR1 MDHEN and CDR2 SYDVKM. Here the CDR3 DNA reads TGTGCCAGCAGTTCCCCCCGTACGACAGGGAACTCCTACGAGCAGTACTTC. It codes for CASSSPRTTGNSYEQYF.

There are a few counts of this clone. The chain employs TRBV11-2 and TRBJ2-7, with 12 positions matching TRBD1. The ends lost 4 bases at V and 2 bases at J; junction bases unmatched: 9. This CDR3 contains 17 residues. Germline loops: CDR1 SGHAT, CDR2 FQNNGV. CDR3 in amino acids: CASSSINRDRGPYEQYF. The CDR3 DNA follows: TGTGCCAGCAGCTCGATAAACCGGGACAGGGGGCCCTACGAGCAGTACTTC.

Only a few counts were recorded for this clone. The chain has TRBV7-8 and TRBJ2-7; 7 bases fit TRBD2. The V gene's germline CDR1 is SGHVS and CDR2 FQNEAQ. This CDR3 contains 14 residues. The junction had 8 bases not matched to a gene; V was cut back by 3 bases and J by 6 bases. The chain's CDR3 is CASSFERGGFEQYF. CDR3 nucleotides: TGTGCCAGCAGCTTTGAACGGGGAGGGTTCGAGCAGTACTTC.

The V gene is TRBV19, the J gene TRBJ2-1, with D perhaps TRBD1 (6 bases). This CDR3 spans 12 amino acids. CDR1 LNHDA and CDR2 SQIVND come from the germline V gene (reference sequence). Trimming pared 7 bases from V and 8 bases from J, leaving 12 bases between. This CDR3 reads CASTAQGYEQFF. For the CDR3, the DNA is TGTGCCAGTACCGCACAGGGTTATGAGCAGTTCTTC.

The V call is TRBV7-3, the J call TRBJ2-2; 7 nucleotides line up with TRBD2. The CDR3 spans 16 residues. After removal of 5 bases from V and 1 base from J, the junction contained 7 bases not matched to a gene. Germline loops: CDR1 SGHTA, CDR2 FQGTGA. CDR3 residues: CASSRRSSGNTGELFF. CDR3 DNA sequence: TGTGCCAGCAGCCGTCGTTCTAGCGGGAACACCGGGGAGCTGTTTTTT.

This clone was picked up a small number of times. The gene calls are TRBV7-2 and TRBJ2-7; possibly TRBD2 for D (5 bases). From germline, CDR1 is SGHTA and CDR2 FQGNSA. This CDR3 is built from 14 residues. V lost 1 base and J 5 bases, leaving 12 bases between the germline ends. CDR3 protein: CASSLVSSINEQYF. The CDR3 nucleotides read TGTGCCAGCAGCTTAGTTTCTAGCATCAACGAGCAGTACTTC. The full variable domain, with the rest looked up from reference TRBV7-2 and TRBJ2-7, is GAGVSQSPSNKVTEKGKDVELRCDPISGHTALYWYRQSLGQGLEFLIYFQGNSAPDKSGLPSDRFSAERTGGSVSTLTIQRTQQEDSAVYLCASSLVSSINEQYFGPGTRLTVT.

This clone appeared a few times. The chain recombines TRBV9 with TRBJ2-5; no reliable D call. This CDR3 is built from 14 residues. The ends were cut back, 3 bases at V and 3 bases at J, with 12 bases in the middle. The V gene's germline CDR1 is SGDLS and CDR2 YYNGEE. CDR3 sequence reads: CASSEFAFKETQYF. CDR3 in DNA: TGTGCCAGCAGCGAGTTCGCTTTTAAAGAGACCCAGTACTTC.

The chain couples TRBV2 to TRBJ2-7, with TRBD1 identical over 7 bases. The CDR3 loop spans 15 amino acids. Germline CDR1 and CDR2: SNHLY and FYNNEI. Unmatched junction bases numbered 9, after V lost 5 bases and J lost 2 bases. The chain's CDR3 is CASSLDRVGTYEQYF. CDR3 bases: TGTGCCAGCAGTTTAGACAGGGTAGGGACCTACGAGCAGTACTTC.

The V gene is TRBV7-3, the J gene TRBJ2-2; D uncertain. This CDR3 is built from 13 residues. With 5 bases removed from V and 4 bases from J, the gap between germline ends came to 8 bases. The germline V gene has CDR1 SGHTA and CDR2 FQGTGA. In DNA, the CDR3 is TGTGCCAGCAGCGCGCTTTCCACCGGGGAGCTGTTTTTT. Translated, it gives CASSALSTGELFF.

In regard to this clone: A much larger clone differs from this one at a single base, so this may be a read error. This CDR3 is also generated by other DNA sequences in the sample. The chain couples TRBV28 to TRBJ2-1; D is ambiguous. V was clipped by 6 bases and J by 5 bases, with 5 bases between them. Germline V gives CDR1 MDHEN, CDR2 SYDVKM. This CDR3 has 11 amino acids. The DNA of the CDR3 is TGTGCCAGCAGACGTAACAATGAGCAGTTCTTC. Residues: CASRRNNEQFF.

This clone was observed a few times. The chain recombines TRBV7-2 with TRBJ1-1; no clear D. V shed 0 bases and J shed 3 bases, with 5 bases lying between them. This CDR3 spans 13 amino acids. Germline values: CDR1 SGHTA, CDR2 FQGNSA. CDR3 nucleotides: TGTGCCAGCAGCTTAGCTATCTACACTGAAGCTTTCTTT. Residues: CASSLAIYTEAFF. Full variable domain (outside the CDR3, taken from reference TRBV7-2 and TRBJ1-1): GAGVSQSPSNKVTEKGKDVELRCDPISGHTALYWYRQSLGQGLEFLIYFQGNSAPDKSGLPSDRFSAERTGGSVSTLTIQRTQQEDSAVYLCASSLAIYTEAFFGQGTRLTVV.

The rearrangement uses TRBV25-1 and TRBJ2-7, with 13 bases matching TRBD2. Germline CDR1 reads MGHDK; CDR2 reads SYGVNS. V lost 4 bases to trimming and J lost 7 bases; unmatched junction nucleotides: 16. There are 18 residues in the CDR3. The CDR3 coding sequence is TGTGCCAGCAGTGGGATGGGGGAGTGGACTAGCGGGAGAATTGAGCAGTACTTC. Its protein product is CASSGMGEWTSGRIEQYF.

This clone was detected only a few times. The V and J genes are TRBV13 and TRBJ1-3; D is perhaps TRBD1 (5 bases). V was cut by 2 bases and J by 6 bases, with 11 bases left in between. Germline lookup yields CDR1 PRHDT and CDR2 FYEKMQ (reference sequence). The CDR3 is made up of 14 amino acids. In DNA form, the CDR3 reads TGTGCCAGCAGCTTAAACAGGCCGGAAAACACCATATATTTT. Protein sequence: CASSLNRPENTIYF.

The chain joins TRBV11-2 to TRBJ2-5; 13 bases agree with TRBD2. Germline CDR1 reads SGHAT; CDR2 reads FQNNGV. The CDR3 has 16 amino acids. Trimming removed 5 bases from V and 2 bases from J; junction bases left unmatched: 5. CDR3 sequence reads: CASSPGLAGFQETQYF. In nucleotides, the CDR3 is TGTGCCAGCAGCCCGGGACTAGCGGGATTTCAAGAGACCCAGTACTTC.

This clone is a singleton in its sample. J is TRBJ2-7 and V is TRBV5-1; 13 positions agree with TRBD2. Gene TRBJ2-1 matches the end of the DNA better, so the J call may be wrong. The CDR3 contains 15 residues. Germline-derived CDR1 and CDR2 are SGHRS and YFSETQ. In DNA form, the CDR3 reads TGCGCCAGCAGTTACGGACTAGCGGGAGCCAATGAGCAGTTCTTC. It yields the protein CASSYGLAGANEQFF.